This entry describes one T cell receptor beta chain. Germline V gene data show CDR1 as SGDLS and CDR2 as YYNGEE. The CDR3 sequence is 16 residues long. Germline trimming cut 6 bases from V and 7 bases from J; bases unmatched to any gene: 16. This sample is part of a study of CD8 T cells in Susac syndrome. RNA was extracted with the RNeasy kit, and a quantity of 0.5 to 1 ug was reverse transcribed using random hexamers. TCRdb reprocessed the immunoSEQ multiplex PCR reads via MiXCR and lists one record per CDR3 protein. The sample lists around 200,000 distinct CDR3 sequences, roughly 94% occurring once.

This sequence was found in a human donor with multiple sclerosis. Sequenced sample: CD4+ T cells from PBMCs. This chain uses TRBV9 with TRBJ1-2, with 9 bases aligning to TRBD1. CDR3: CASNFNPGQGIGGYTF. DNA for the CDR3: TGTGCCAGCAACTTTAATCCGGGACAGGGTATAGGTGGCTACACCTTC.